This paragraph covers one TCR beta chain sequence. The sample originates from a study of cytomegalovirus exposure and HLA in healthy donors. Across the study: Earlier, almost 120 million unique TCR beta sequences were recovered from about 200 million T cells by an analysis.

Use of 60 Vbeta and 13 Jbeta primers characterized the PCR. Profiling relied on immunoSEQ multiplex PCR, and the TCRdb table lists in-frame clones only, not all of them. The sample has 65,000 to 90,000 clones; approximately 72% are singletons. The TCR comes from a middle-aged woman in good health and CMV-seropositive. Material: PBMCs.

The CDR3 here is CASSSTGGINQPQHF. CDR3 in DNA: TGTGCCAGTAGTTCTACAGGGGGGATCAATCAGCCCCAGCATTTT. The chain carries TRBV19 and TRBJ1-5, with 8 bases lining up with TRBD1. After removal of 5 bases from V and 3 bases from J, the junction contained 6 bases not matched to a gene. The CDR3 runs to 15 residues. Germline CDR1 and CDR2: LNHDA and SQIVND (reference sequence).